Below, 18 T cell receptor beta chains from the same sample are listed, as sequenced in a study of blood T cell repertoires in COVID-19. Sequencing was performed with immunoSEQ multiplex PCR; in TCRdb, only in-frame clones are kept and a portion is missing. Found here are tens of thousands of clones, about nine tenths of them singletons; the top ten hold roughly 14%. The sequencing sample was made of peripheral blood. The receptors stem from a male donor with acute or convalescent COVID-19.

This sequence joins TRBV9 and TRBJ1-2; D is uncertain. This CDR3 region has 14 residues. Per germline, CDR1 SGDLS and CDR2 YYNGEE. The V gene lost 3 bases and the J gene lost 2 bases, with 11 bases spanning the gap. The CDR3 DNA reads TGTGCCAGCAGCGCAGCGGATTTAAACTATGGCTACACCTTC. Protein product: CASSAADLNYGYTF.

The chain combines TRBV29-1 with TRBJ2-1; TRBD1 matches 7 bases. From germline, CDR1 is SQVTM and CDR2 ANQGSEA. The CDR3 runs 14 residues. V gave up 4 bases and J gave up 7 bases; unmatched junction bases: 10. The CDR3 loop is CSVGAVARGNEQFF. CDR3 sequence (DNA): TGCAGCGTTGGAGCGGTGGCCAGGGGGAATGAGCAGTTCTTC.

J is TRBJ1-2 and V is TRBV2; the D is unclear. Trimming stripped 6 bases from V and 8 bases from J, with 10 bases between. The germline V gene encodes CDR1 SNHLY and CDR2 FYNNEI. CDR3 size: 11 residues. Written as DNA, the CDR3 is TGTGCCAGCAGGGGAGGGTACGGCTACACCTTC. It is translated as CASRGGYGYTF.

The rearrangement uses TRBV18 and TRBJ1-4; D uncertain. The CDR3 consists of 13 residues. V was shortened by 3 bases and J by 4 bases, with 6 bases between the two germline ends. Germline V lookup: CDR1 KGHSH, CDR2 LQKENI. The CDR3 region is CASSPTNNEKLFF. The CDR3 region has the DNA TGTGCCAGCTCACCTACAAATAATGAAAAACTGTTTTTT.

This chain's CDR3 is CASSLGGQGARETQYF. Written as DNA, the CDR3 is TGCGCCAGCAGCCTAGGGGGACAGGGGGCGAGAGAGACCCAGTACTTC. The V call is TRBV5-1, the J call TRBJ2-5; 12 bases fit TRBD1. Losses at the gene ends were 4 bases for V and 4 bases for J; bases not matched to a gene: 8. Germline lookup yields CDR1 SGHRS and CDR2 YFSETQ. This CDR3 contains 16 residues.

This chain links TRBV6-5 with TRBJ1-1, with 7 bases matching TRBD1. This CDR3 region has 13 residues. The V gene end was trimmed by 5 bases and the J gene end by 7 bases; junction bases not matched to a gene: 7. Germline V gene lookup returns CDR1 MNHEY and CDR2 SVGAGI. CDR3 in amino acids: CASSLRDRDEAFF. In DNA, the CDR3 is TGTGCCAGCAGTCTCAGGGACAGAGATGAAGCTTTCTTT.

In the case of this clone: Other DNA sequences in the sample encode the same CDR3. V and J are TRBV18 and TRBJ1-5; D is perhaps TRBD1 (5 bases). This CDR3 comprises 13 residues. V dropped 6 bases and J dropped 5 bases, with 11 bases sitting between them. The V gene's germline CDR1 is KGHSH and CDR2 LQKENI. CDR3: CASSPGRDQPQHF. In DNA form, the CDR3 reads TGTGCCAGCTCGCCTGGCAGGGATCAGCCCCAGCATTTT.

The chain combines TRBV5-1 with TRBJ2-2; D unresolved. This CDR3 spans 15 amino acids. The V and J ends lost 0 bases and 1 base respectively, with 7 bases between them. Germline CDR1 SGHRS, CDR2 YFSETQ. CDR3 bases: TGCGCCAGCAGCTTGGCCCCCAAGAACACCGGGGAGCTGTTTTTT. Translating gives CASSLAPKNTGELFF.

CDR3 nucleotide sequence: TGTGCCAGCAGCGCGACCGCCGGACAGCTCACAGATACGCAGTATTTT. Its protein product is CASSATAGQLTDTQYF. The chain uses TRBV9 and TRBJ2-3, with TRBD1 as a possible D gene (6 bases). The CDR3 length is 16 residues. Germline lookup yields CDR1 SGDLS and CDR2 YYNGEE. Trimming removed 3 bases at V and 2 bases at J, with 16 bases between.

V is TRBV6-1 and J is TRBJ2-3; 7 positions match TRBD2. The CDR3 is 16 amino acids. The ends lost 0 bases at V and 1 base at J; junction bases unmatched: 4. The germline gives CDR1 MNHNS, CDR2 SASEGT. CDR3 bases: TGTGCCAGCAGTGAAGCGGCTAGCGGAGGCACAGATACGCAGTATTTT. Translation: CASSEAASGGTDTQYF.

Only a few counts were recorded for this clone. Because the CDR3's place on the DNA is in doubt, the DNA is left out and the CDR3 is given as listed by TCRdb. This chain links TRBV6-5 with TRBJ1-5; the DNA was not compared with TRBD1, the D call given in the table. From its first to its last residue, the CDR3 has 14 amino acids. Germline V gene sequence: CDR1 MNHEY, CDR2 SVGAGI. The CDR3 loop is CASILGQLNQPQHF.

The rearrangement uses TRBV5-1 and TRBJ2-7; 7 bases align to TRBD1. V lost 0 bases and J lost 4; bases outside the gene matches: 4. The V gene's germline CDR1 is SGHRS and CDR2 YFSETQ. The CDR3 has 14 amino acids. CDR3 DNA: TGCGCCAGCAGCTTGGGTAGGGGGCGATACGAGCAGTACTTC. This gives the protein CASSLGRGRYEQYF.

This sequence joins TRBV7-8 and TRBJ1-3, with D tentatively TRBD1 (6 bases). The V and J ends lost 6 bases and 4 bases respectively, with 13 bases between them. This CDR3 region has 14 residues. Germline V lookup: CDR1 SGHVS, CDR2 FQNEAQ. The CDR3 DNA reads TGTGCCAGCAGTTCGAGGCAGGGGGGAAACACCATATATTTT. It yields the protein CASSSRQGGNTIYF.

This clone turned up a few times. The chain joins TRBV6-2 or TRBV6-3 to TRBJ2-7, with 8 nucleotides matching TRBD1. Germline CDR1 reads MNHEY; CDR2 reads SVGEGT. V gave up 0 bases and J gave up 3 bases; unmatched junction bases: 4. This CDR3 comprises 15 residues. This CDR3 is CASSYSTGASYEQYF. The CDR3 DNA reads TGTGCCAGCAGTTACTCGACAGGGGCGAGCTACGAGCAGTACTTC.

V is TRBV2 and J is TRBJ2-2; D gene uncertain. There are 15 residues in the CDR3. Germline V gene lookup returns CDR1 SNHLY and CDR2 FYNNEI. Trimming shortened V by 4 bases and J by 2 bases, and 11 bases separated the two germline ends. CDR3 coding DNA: TGTGCCAGCAGTGGCAACCCAGTCAACACCGGGGAGCTGTTTTTT. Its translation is CASSGNPVNTGELFF.

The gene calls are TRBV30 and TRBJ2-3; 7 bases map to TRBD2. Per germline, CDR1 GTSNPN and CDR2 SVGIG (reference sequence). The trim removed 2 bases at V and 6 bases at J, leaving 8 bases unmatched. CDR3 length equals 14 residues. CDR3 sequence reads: CAWSSGGGVDTQYF. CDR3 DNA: TGTGCCTGGAGTTCGGGGGGTGGGGTTGATACGCAGTATTTT. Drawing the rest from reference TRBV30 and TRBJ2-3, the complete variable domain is SQTIHQWPATLVQPVGSPLSLECTVEGTSNPNLYWYRQAAGRGLQLLFYSVGIGQISSEVPQNLSASRPQDRQFILSSKKLLLSDSGFYLCAWSSGGGVDTQYFGPGTRLTVL.

CDR3 DNA sequence: TGTGCCTGGATTGGACAGTCCAATAATTCACCCCTCCACTTT. Amino acids: CAWIGQSNNSPLHF. The rearrangement uses TRBV30 and TRBJ1-6, with a tentative D call TRBD1 (6 bases). Germline V CDR1 and CDR2: GTSNPN, SVGIG (reference sequence). V lost 4 bases and J lost 5, with 12 bases in between. There are 14 residues in the CDR3.

DNA of the CDR3: TGTGCCAGCAGCCTCGGGTTTGCAGGGTTGGAGACCCAGTACTTC. Its translation is CASSLGFAGLETQYF. The genes are TRBV3-1 (or the pseudogene TRBV3-2) and TRBJ2-5, with D tentatively TRBD1 (5 bases). The germline V gene has CDR1 LGHDT and CDR2 YNNKEL (reference sequence). The CDR3 extends over 15 amino acids. The germline V and J ends were trimmed by 4 bases and 5 bases, with 17 bases remaining between them.